This TCR beta chain was captured in a study of identical twins. Notes on the study in general: Alpha sequences out of frame and shared by twins had excess low generation probability.

One entry per CDR3 protein results from TCRdb running MiXCR on the 5' RACE reads. The sample lists about 300,000 distinct CDR3 sequences; 9% to 15% were seen once. Concerning this clonotype itself: The antigen is undetermined.

Germline loops: CDR1 SGHRS, CDR2 YFSETQ. This CDR3 has 18 amino acids. Trimming removed 0 bases at V and 5 bases at J, with 20 bases between. The sample was also reused in another study, on yellow fever vaccine responses in identical twins.

The sequenced material came from CD8+ T cells sorted from blood. The chain employs TRBV5-1 and TRBJ2-2; maybe TRBD1 (6 bases). The receptor was isolated from a woman between 18 and 30 years old in good health. CDR3 bases: TGCGCCAGCAGCTTGGTACAACAGGGTATTAGTGGGACCGGGGAGCTGTTTTTT. It specifies CASSLVQQGISGTGELFF.